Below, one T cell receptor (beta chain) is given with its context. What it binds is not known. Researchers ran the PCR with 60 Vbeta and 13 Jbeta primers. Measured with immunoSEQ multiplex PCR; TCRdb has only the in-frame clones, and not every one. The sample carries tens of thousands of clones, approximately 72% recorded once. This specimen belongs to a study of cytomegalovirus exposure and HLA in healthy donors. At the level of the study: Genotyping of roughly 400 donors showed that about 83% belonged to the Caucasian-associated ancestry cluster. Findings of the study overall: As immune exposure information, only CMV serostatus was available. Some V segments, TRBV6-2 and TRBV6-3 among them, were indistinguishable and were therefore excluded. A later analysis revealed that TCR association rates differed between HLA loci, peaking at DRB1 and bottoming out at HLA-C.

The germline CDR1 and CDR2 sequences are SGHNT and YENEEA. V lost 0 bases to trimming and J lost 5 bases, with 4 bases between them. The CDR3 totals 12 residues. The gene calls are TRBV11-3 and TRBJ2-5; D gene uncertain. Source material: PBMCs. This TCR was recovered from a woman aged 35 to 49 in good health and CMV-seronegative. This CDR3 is CASSLDRETQYF. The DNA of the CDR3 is TGTGCCAGCAGCTTAGATCGTGAGACCCAGTACTTC. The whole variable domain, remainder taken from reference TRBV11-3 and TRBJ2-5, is EAGVVQSPRYKIIEKKQPVAFWCNPISGHNTLYWYLQNLGQGPELLIRYENEEAVDDSQLPKDRFSAERLKGVDSTLKIQPAELGDSAVYLCASSLDRETQYFGPGTRLLVL.